These T cell receptor beta chains were read from a single sample in a study of T cell responses to AZD1222 COVID-19 vaccine. TCRdb's table, derived via immunoSEQ multiplex PCR, lists solely in-frame clones and lacks some. The table has some 120,000 clones, roughly 93% seen once; the top ten hold roughly 1.5%. The starting material was peripheral blood, obtained 28 days after the second AZD1222 dose. The receptor source for this set is an adult who received the AZD1222 COVID-19 vaccine. Each CDR3 is given with its conserved first and last residue. Each record gives: J gene, clone size, V gene, CDR3 protein. Rows may omit the clone size; those that give it use once, few, many or a size class.

TRBJ2-7 | . | TRBV29-1 | CSVLNRDRGNEQYF
TRBJ2-1 | once | TRBV25-1 | CASNLGALAGDYEQFF
TRBJ2-7 | few | TRBV6-1 | CASSEGTSGSYEQYF
TRBJ1-4 | once | TRBV12-3/TRBV12-4 | CASSQGRKLFF
TRBJ2-7 | . | TRBV9 | CASSAGTTYEQYF
TRBJ1-1 | . | TRBV7-2 | CASSFEMNTEAFF
TRBJ1-1 | . | TRBV19 | CASSRGRPDTEAFF
TRBJ1-4 | . | TRBV18 | CASSPGTGVEKLFF
TRBJ2-6 | . | TRBV19 | CASSMGFGANVLTF
TRBJ2-3 | . | TRBV11-1 | CASSSADTQYF
TRBJ1-3 | once | TRBV27 | CASSPGNAGNTIYF
TRBJ1-3 | . | TRBV27 | CASARQGRSGNTIYF
TRBJ1-1 | few | TRBV3-1/TRBV3-2 | CASSQRHDNTEAFF
TRBJ2-3 | . | TRBV12-3/TRBV12-4 | CASSLTTTDTQYF
TRBJ2-1 | . | TRBV28 | CASSPLPGQRSPPRSSYNEQFF
TRBJ2-7 | . | TRBV11-2 | CASTRSQGYEQYF
TRBJ1-3 | . | TRBV27 | CASSSDRRPGNTIYF
TRBJ1-2 | . | TRBV19 | CASSIDPGTGYGYTF
TRBJ1-1 | . | TRBV28 | CASSTTGVSGNTEAFF
TRBJ2-1 | . | TRBV28 | CASSRVSVGSYNEQFF
TRBJ2-3 | . | TRBV27 | CASSWGTSGSSADTQYF
TRBJ1-3 | . | TRBV18 | CASSPPSDIGNTIYF
TRBJ2-7 | . | TRBV19 | CASSIAHNVGYEQYF
TRBJ1-5 | . | TRBV6-6 | CASTLRGGEPQHF
TRBJ2-1 | . | TRBV3-1/TRBV3-2 | CASSPTSDSYNEQFF
TRBJ1-3 | . | TRBV19 | CASSIRSGNTIYF
TRBJ2-1 | . | TRBV4-2 | CASSQTPEGATYNEQFF
TRBJ1-1 | . | TRBV7-3 | CASSSGQGGSEAFF
TRBJ2-5 | . | TRBV6-4 | CASSGETQYF
TRBJ2-1 | . | TRBV7-3 | CASSPRAGPLDEQFF
TRBJ1-2 | . | TRBV19 | CASSIRGQVYGYTF
TRBJ1-1 | . | TRBV9 | CASSPRAGLNTEAFF
TRBJ2-7 | . | TRBV5-3 | CARSLAGGRVYEQYF
TRBJ1-1 | . | TRBV19 | CASIAGGGASMNTEAFF
TRBJ1-5 | . | TRBV10-2 | CASSDIGGSNQPQHF
TRBJ1-2 | . | TRBV6-1 | CASSEMGHQDYGYTF
TRBJ1-5 | . | TRBV28 | CASSPYRTSNQPQHF
TRBJ1-2 | . | TRBV7-8 | CASSPREGTYGYTF
TRBJ1-2 | . | TRBV5-1 | CASSYGRGSSYGYTF
TRBJ2-3 | . | TRBV3-1/TRBV3-2 | CASSHRPGTGGGGSGSKQYF
TRBJ1-1 | . | TRBV6-1 | CASSEGTFEGTEAFF
TRBJ1-2 | . | TRBV20-1 | CSAQGGVGYTF
TRBJ2-1 | once | TRBV12-3/TRBV12-4 | CASSSTGVDEQFF